One TCR beta chain is described in this entry. Its antigen is still unknown. V shed 5 bases and J shed 0 bases, with 16 bases lying between them. The germline V gene has CDR1 MNHEY and CDR2 SMNVEV (reference sequence). The CDR3 covers 16 residues. This entry belongs to a study of cytomegalovirus exposure and HLA in healthy donors. Across the whole study: Ancestry clustering placed about four fifths of about 400 genotyped donors in the Caucasian-associated cluster. Overall study results and limits: Later work associated fewer than 20,000 TCR beta sequences with HLA alleles at 0.05 false discovery rate.

With 60 Vbeta and 13 Jbeta primers, the PCR was carried out. Only in-frame clones appear in the TCRdb table, and some are missing; sequencing was by immunoSEQ multiplex PCR. Of some 40,000 clones in the sample, around 85% were seen once. The receptor was isolated from a man aged 45-60 years in good health and CMV-seronegative. This rearrangement joins TRBV27 to TRBJ1-1; weak D call: TRBD1 (6 bases). Sequences were obtained from PBMCs. CDR3 region: CASSPPTGPMNTEAFF. In DNA, the CDR3 is TGTGCCAGCAGTCCGCCGACAGGCCCTATGAACACTGAAGCTTTCTTT.